This paragraph covers one T cell receptor (beta chain) sequence. Its matching antigen is unknown. This sample is part of a study of blood T cells in healthy people across ages. Whole-study results and caveats: Naive CD4+ cell counts and diversity both ran higher in long-lived than in aged donors. A conclusive naive versus antigen-experienced comparison was prevented by the unsorted PBMCs.

With a J-beta primer mix and a sample-barcoded 5' primer, a second PCR ran about 7 to 12 cycles. Via MiXCR, TCRdb re-called the 5' RACE reads, giving one row per CDR3 protein. The table records fewer than 1 million distinct CDR3 sequences, under 45% of them present only once. The CDR3 sequence is 14 residues long. Germline V lookup: CDR1 SGHRS, CDR2 YFSETQ. V was pared by 4 bases and J by 8 bases, with 5 bases of the junction left unmatched. Sequencing input: blood. The source of this sequence is a man aged 60 to 69 in good health. The V call is TRBV5-1, the J call TRBJ2-5; 13 bases align to TRBD2. CDR3 sequence reads: CASSVGTSGVTQYF. The CDR3 DNA reads TGCGCCAGCAGCGTCGGGACTAGCGGGGTAACCCAGTACTTC.